This T cell receptor (beta chain) stems from a study of blood T cells in healthy people across ages. Then a second PCR, running about 6 to 12 cycles, was carried out with a sample-barcoded 5' primer and a J-beta primer mix. All cDNA molecules were each tagged by a template-switch adaptor with 12 random nucleotides. TCRdb reprocessed the 5' RACE reads via MiXCR and lists one record per CDR3 protein. The sample lists over 1,500,000 distinct CDR3 sequences; 39% were seen once. V lost 5 bases and J lost 4, with 14 bases in between. This CDR3 is 15 amino acids long. Germline-derived CDR1 and CDR2 are SEHNR and FQNEAQ (reference sequence). Isolation yielded PBMCs, at least 6 million per sample, in every case.

The specimen was blood. The clonotype was recovered from a human donor in good health. The chain employs TRBV7-9 and TRBJ1-4; tentatively, D is TRBD1 (5 bases). Written as DNA, the CDR3 is TGTGCCAGCAGCGCCTGGGACCGCTTTAATGAAAAACTGTTTTTT. Encoded protein: CASSAWDRFNEKLFF.